A single count supports the clone carrying this T cell receptor (beta chain). No antigen is known for it. Preparing the TCRbeta library involved the use of unique molecular identifiers. TCRdb used MiXCR to reprocess the PCR reads, holding one entry per CDR3 protein. The table lists roughly 240,000 distinct CDR3 sequences, approximately 8% of them singletons. The CDR3 loop spans 16 amino acids. Trimming removed 0 bases from V and 0 bases from J, with 9 bases in between. Germline CDR1 and CDR2: MNHEY and SVGAGI. These data come from a study of T-cell reconstitution after alpha-beta-depleted transplantation in children. The study's findings and limits: About two months after transplant, alpha-beta T cells reportedly came from several hundred expanded graft clones. TCRbeta diversity was high at day 60 in some patients (a result of surviving recipient T cells and thymic progenitors). Newly made T cells mostly supplied T-cell counts and diversity one year after transplant.

The V and J genes are TRBV6-5 and TRBJ1-3; D is uncertain. Specimen: PBMCs, mostly from graft donor cells, collected 180 days after TCRalphabeta/CD19-depleted stem cell transplant. The sequence derives from a male patient between 5 and 17 years old who had a stem cell transplant for acute lymphoblastic leukemia, so the T cells may come from the graft donor. CDR3 sequence: CASSYSGPGSGNTIYF. CDR3 DNA sequence: TGTGCCAGCAGTTACTCAGGACCGGGCTCTGGAAACACCATATATTTT.